This T cell receptor beta chain was documented in a study of cytomegalovirus exposure and HLA in healthy donors. Germline CDR1 reads LNHNV; CDR2 reads YYDKDF (reference sequence). The V and J ends lost 3 bases and 4 bases respectively, with 12 bases between them. The CDR3 consists of 14 residues. The primer mix had 60 Vbeta and 13 Jbeta primers. Here immunoSEQ multiplex PCR was the method, and the copy in TCRdb shows in-frame clones only, minus some. The table lists about 52,000 clones, 60% to 75% of them singletons, with over 8% in the top ten. Study outcomes and limitations: With DRB1 most and HLA-C fewest, TCR association rates differed between HLA loci in a later analysis. Productive rates of about 87% or about 30% were seen for most TCR beta V segments in an earlier analysis. Listed as cytomegalovirus-associated were 150 to 200 TCR beta chains. Fewer N-insertions (relative to the approximately 700-donor mean) were reportedly seen in an Asian-associated ancestry cluster in a later analysis.

About this clone itself: Antigen unknown.

The sample comprised PBMCs. The receptor's source is a woman aged 50 to 60 in good health and CMV-seronegative. The J gene is TRBJ1-1, the V gene TRBV15, with D perhaps TRBD1 (6 bases). The CDR3: CATSRGRQATEAFF. CDR3 bases: TGTGCCACCAGCAGGGGAAGACAGGCCACTGAAGCTTTCTTT.